This entry features one T cell receptor (beta chain) sequence. Investigators divided CD4+ cells into CD45RA+ naive and CD45RA-negative memory subsets. The sample is drawn from a study of shared clonotypes between healthy human individuals. At the level of the study: CD4 naive and memory got three plates each, CD8 naive two, CD8 memory one.

Germline values: CDR1 SGHTA, CDR2 FQGNSA. CDR3 length equals 18 residues. V gave up 4 bases and J gave up 7 bases, with 25 bases separating them. Profiled with immunoSEQ multiplex PCR; TCRdb holds only in-frame clones, not every one. Here the sample spans about a million clones, approximately 75% being singletons. This chain links TRBV7-2 with TRBJ2-2; a weak D match, TRBD2 (5 bases). The sequencing sample was made of memory CD4+ T cells from PBMCs. Subset of the sample: CD45RA-negative fraction. The sequence was obtained from a man aged 18 to 35 in good health. Some clones in this sample may be carry-over from other donors' samples. CDR3 in amino acids: CASSSRVMTGPLFGELFF. The CDR3 region has the DNA TGTGCCAGCAGCTCGAGGGTGATGACTGGGCCCCTTTTCGGGGAGCTGTTTTTT.